The present T cell receptor beta chain was sequenced within a study of T cells in Graves' hyperthyroidism and ophthalmopathy. Regarding the study as a whole: Blood shared most expanded thyroid clonotypes above 0.001.

Patients were excluded for uncontrolled infection, other autoimmune disease, pregnancy or lactation. PBMCs stemmed from under 11 ml fresh peripheral blood. This CDR3 has 15 amino acids. The germline V gene has CDR1 MNHEY and CDR2 SMNVEV (reference sequence). The V and J ends lost 0 bases and 0 bases respectively, with 8 bases between them. The sample holds many counts of this clonotype. Its specificity is not known. Amplification of TCR beta CDR3 regions used RNA as the template. The study used the HTBI primer set for a first-round RT-PCR of the TCR CDR3. MiXCR, run by TCRdb on the multiplex PCR reads, gives a single entry per CDR3 protein. Of hundreds of thousands of distinct CDR3 sequences in the sample, about 15% are singletons; the top ten hold under 35%.

This sequence was found in a woman aged 18-29 years with Graves' ophthalmopathy. The rearrangement uses TRBV27 and TRBJ1-1, with D uncertain. The specimen sequenced was blood. Here the CDR3 DNA reads TGTGCCAGCAGTTTATCCGTTGGCATGAACACTGAAGCTTTCTTT. Amino acid sequence: CASSLSVGMNTEAFF.